This T cell receptor beta chain emerged from a study of graft-versus-host responses after intestinal transplantation (dated by TCRdb to the early 2020s). About the full investigation: The transplants that recipients received were multivisceral, liver-intestinal, or isolated intestinal. All recipients received anti-thymocyte globulin induction followed by maintenance tacrolimus and steroids for two to four years. After intestinal transplantation, graft-versus-host and host-versus-graft alloreactive T cell clones were followed in the graft, circulation and bone marrow using bulk TCR-beta CDR3 sequencing. Alloreactive clones were identified by sequencing pre-transplant mixed lymphocyte reaction products and comparing these products with unstimulated pre-transplant donor and recipient T cells. The cohort enrolled approximately 24 intestinal transplant recipients including one retransplant, and a few patients lacking pretransplant specimens were excluded. Donor T cell macrochimerism was defined as a peak of at least 4% donor T cells among recipient peripheral blood mononuclear cells. Instead of going to the commercial service, samples from a few later patients were sequenced in-house on an Illumina MiSeq and processed with MiXCR. General study outcomes and caveats: Conclusions were limited by the relatively low number and heterogeneity of intestinal transplant patients. Early after transplant, peak levels of circulating GvH clones were found to be associated with declines in HvG clones. GvH clones were detected in recipient bone marrow, and some of these GvH clones were observed earlier in ileal mucosa or blood, consistent with an intestinal mucosal origin. High GvH to HvG T cell clonal ratios were observed in the allografts of patients with donor T cell macrochimerism.

The library was prepared using the immunoSEQ multiplex PCR assay. For most patients, genomic DNA was subjected to high-throughput TCR-beta CDR3 sequencing by Adaptive Biotechnologies. The paper's processing steps were these. TCR sequencing data for roughly 17 patients were retrieved from Adaptive's ImmunoSEQ software; three other patients were processed with MiXCR and VDJtools. Because the origin of CDR3 nucleotide sequences shared between donor and recipient could not be assigned, those sequences were removed. Alloreactive clones required at least 2-fold expansion over unstimulated cells and minimum CFSE-low frequency of 0.002% (template counts) or 0.001% (read counts). Clones detected in sequenced pre-transplant spleen, lymph node, or MLR CFSE-low populations of the donor or recipient were defined as mappable. Cumulative frequency of alloreactive clones was calculated as a percentage of all sequences weighted by copy number. TCRdb obtained this table from immuneACCESS and retained in-frame rearrangements with V and J assigned. These tables miss some clones; where compared with another copy, unresolved V genes account for less than half of the shortfall, and the remainder is unexplained. The V and J calls and clone size were taken over from that table, and D and trimming were inferred from the DNA. In all, the sample holds 55,000 to 70,000 clones, and around 91% of those were seen once. The ten largest clones capture more than 2.5% of the sample.

Concerning this clone: There is no known antigen for this receptor. Nothing much larger sits one base from this clone, and base qualities are not available.

V was cut back by 7 bases and J by 8 bases, leaving a gap of 20 bases between them. Spanning cysteine to phenylalanine, the CDR3 consists of 15 amino acids. The retained sequence is limited to the CDR3, 45 bases, with the frame set at the first base. From a lookup of the germline V gene, CDR1 and CDR2 are MDHEN and SYDVKM. Blood samples were collected up to 4 times in the first month after transplant and then at least monthly when available. The sample here was PBMCs, taken around 120 days after intestinal transplantation. The rearrangement combines TRBV28 with TRBJ1-4; possibly the D gene is TRBD1, per 5 matching bases. This receptor was identified in a human patient who received an intestinal transplant, so some T cells may come from the graft donor. The CDR3 protein sequence reads: CASTPGRRFREKLFF. Read as DNA, the sequence is TGTGCCAGCACCCCGGGACGCCGTTTTCGGGAAAAACTGTTTTTT.